This T cell receptor beta chain was profiled in a study of T cell changes during pregnancy in multiple sclerosis (dated by TCRdb to between 2017 and 2020). Regarding the study in general: In women with multiple sclerosis, the researchers looked at how the T cell repertoire shifted as pregnancy progressed.

The germline V gene gives CDR1 as MDHEN and CDR2 as SYDVKM. The CDR3 spans 15 residues, from the cysteine through the phenylalanine. Of the read, only the CDR3 DNA is kept; its 45 bases are in frame from base 1. V is cut by 4 bases and J by 8 bases, and the space between the germline ends is 20 bases. Receptors were amplified or captured by the immunoSEQ multiplex PCR assay. TCRdb carries this immuneACCESS record with in-frame sequences only. Its versions omit some clonotypes, under half of them owing to an unresolved V gene in the studies checked, with the rest unexplained. Here the sample has more than 25,000 clones; approximately 88% occur a single time. The ten top clones hold roughly 10% of the sample. As to this clone: Its specific antigen is unknown. No base-level quality is on record; no much larger clone is a single base apart.

The TCR originated in a female donor with multiple sclerosis, enrolled in a pregnancy study. The sequenced sample was CD8+ T cells from peripheral blood mononuclear cells, obtained in the first trimester of pregnancy. The V and J segments used are TRBV28 and TRBJ1-2; the D segment could be TRBD1, given 5 matching bases. The CDR3 reads as follows: CASSSPRDWAVGYTF. The DNA is TGTGCCAGCAGTTCCCCGAGGGACTGGGCGGTCGGCTACACCTTC.